The 2 T cell receptor beta chains below come from one sample, sequenced in a study of OX40 agonist ivuxolimab in advanced cancers. Libraries were prepared by immunoSEQ multiplex PCR; TCRdb keeps only in-frame clonotypes and omits some of them. The sample has about 74,000 clones; more than 65% are singletons. The source material was CD4+ or CD8+ T cells sorted from blood, sampled in a trial of the OX40 agonist ivuxolimab. The receptors were gathered from an adult with an advanced solid tumor such as melanoma, head and neck, liver or kidney cancer.

This rearrangement joins TRBV25-1 to TRBJ2-3, with 7 bases matching TRBD1. Germline V gives CDR1 MGHDK, CDR2 SYGVNS. The trim removed 4 bases at V and 4 bases at J, leaving 2 bases unmatched. The CDR3 totals 13 residues. This CDR3 is CASSVDRADTQYF. The CDR3 DNA sequence: TGTGCCAGCAGTGTCGACAGGGCAGATACGCAGTATTTT.

The genes are TRBV27 and TRBJ2-7, with 16 bases aligning to TRBD2. CDR1 is MNHEY, CDR2 SMNVEV, per germline (reference sequence). CDR3 length: 15 amino acids. V lost 8 bases to trimming and J lost 7 bases; unmatched junction nucleotides: 8. In nucleotides, the CDR3 is TGTGCCAGCGGGGGACTAGCGGGAGGGCTAGGTGAGCAGTACTTC. Residues: CASGGLAGGLGEQYF.